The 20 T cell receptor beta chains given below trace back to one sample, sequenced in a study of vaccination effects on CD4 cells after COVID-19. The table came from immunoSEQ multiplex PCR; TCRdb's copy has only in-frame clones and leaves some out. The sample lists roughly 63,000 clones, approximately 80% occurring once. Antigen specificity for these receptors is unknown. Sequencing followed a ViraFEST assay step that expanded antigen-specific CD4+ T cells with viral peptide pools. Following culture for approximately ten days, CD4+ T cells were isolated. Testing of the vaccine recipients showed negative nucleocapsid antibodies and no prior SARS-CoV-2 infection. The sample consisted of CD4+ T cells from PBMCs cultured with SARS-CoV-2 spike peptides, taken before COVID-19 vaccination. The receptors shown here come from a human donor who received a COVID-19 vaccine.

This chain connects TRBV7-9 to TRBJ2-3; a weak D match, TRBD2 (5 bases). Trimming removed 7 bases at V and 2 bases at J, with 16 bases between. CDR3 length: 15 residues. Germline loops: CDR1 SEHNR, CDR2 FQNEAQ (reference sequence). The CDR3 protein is CASNNPSRATDTQYF. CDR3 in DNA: TGTGCCAGCAACAACCCATCGAGGGCCACAGATACGCAGTATTTT.

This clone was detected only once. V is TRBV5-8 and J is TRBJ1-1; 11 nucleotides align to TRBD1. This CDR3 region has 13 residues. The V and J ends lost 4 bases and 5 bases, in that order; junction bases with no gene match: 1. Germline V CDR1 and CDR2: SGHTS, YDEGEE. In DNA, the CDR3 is TGTGCCAGCAGCCGGGACAGGGGGACTGAAGCTTTCTTT. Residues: CASSRDRGTEAFF.

The CDR3 nucleotides read TGTGCCAGCAGCTTGGATTACGGGAAGCAGTACGTC. This codes for CASSLDYGKQYV. The genes are TRBV5-4 and TRBJ2-7; D perhaps matches TRBD2 (5 bases). The ends were cut back, 0 bases at V and 8 bases at J, with 9 bases in the middle. Per germline, CDR1 SGHNT and CDR2 YYREEE (reference sequence). The CDR3 covers 12 residues.

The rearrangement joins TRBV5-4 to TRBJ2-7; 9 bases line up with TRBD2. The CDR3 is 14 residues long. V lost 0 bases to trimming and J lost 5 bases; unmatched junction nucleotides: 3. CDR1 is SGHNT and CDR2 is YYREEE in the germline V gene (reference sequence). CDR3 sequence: CASSLGGGANEQYV. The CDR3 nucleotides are TGTGCCAGCAGCTTGGGCGGGGGGGCCAACGAGCAGTACGTC.

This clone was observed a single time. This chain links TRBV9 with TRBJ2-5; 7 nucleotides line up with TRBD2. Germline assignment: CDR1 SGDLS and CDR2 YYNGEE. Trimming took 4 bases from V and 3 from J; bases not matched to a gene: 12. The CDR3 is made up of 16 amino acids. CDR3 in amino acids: CASSPYSASGEETQYF. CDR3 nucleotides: TGTGCCAGCAGCCCTTATTCTGCTAGCGGCGAAGAGACCCAGTACTTC.

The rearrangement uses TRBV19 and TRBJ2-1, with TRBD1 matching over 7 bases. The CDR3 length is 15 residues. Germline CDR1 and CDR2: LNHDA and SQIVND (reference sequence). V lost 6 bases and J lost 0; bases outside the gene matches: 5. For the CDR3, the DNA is TGTGCCAGTAGAAGGGGGCTGAGCTCCTACAATGAGCAGTTCTTC. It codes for CASRRGLSSYNEQFF.

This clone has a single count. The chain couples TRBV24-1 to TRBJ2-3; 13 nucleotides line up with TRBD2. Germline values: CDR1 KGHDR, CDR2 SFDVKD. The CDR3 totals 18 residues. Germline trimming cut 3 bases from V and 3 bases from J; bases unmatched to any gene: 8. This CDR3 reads CATSDNSLAGGVTDTQYF. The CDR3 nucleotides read TGTGCCACCAGTGATAATTCACTAGCGGGGGGGGTTACAGATACGCAGTATTTT.

The CDR3 nucleotides are TGTGCCTGGCAGGGACAGGGGAGGAATCAGCCCCAGCATTTT. It encodes CAWQGQGRNQPQHF. The chain carries TRBV30 and TRBJ1-5; 10 bases fit TRBD1. Germline-derived CDR1 and CDR2 are GTSNPN and SVGIG (reference sequence). V trimming: 5 bases; J trimming: 4 bases; junction bases outside the gene matches: 5. This CDR3 comprises 14 residues.

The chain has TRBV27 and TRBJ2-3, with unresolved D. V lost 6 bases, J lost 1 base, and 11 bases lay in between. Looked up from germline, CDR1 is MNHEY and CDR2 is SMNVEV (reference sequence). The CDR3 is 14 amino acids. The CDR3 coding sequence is TGTGCCAGCAGACACGGATACGGCACAGATACGCAGTATTTT. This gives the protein CASRHGYGTDTQYF.

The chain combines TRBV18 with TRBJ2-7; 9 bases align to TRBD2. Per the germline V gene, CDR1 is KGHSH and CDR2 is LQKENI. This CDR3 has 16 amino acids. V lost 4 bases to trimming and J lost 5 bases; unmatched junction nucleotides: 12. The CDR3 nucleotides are TGTGCCAGCTCACGAGGAATAGCGGGGGTAAGTGACGAGCAGTACGTC. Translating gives CASSRGIAGVSDEQYV.

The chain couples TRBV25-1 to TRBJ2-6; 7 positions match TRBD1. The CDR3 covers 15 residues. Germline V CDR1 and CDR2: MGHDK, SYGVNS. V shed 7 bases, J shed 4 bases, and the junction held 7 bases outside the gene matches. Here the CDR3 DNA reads TGTGCCAGCAACCCAGACAGGGCCGGGGCCAACGTCCTGACTTTC. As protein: CASNPDRAGANVLTF. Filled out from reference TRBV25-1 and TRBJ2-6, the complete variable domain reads EADIYQTPRYLVIGTGKKITLECSQTMGHDKMYWYQQDPGMELHLIHYSYGVNSTEKGDLSSESTVSRIRTEHFPLTLESARPSHTSQYLCASNPDRAGANVLTFGAGSRLTVL.

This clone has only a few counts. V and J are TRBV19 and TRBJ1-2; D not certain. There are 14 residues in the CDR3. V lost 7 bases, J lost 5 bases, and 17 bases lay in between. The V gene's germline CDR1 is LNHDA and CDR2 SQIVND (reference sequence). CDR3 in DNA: TGTGCCAGTAAGCGCTTCGAGGGTTTGTATGGCTACACCTTC. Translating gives CASKRFEGLYGYTF.

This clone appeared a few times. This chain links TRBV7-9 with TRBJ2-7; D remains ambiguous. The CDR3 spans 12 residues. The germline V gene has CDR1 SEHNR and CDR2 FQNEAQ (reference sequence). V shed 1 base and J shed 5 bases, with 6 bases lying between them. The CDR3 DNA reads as TGTGCCAGCAGCTTAGTGGGCGACGAGCAGTACGTC. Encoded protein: CASSLVGDEQYV.

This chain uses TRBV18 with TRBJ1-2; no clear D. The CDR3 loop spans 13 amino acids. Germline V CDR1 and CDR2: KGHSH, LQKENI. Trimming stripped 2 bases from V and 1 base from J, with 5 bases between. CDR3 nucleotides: TGTGCCAGCTCACCAGATGGTAACTATGGCTACACCTTC. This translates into CASSPDGNYGYTF.

CDR3: CASSLNRGTTDTQYF. The DNA for the CDR3 is TGTGCCAGCAGCTTAAACCGGGGAACCACAGATACGCAGTATTTT. The genes are TRBV7-7 and TRBJ2-3, with D possibly TRBD2 on 5 matching bases. Germline CDR1 SSHAT, CDR2 FNYEAQ (reference sequence). The CDR3 loop spans 15 amino acids. V was cut by 2 bases and J by 2 bases, with 11 bases left in between.

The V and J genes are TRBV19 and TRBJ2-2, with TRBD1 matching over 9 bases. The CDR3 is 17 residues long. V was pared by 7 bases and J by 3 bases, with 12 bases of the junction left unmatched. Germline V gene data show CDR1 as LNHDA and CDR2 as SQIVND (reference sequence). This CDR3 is CASTGQGYNTYTGELFF. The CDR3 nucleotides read TGTGCCAGTACCGGACAGGGGTACAATACCTACACCGGGGAGCTGTTTTTT.

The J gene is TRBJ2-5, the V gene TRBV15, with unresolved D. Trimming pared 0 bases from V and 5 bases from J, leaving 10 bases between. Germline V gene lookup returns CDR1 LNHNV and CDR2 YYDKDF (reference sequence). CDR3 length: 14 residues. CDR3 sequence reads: CATSRDKGGETQYF. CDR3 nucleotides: TGTGCCACCAGCAGAGATAAGGGTGGTGAGACCCAGTACTTC.

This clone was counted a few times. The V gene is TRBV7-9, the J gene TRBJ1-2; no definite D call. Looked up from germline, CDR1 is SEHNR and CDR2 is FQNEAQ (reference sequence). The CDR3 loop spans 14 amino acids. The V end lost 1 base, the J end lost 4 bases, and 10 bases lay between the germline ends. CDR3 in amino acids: CASSLGPGTYGYTF. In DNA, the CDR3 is TGTGCCAGCAGCTTAGGTCCGGGAACCTATGGCTACACCTTC.

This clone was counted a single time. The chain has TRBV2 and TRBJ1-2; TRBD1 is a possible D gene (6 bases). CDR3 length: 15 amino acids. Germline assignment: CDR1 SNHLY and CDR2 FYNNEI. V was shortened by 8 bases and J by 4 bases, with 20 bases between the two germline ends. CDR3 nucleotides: TGTGCCAGCGATACCACTGGACAGAACCTCTATGGCTACACCTTC. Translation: CASDTTGQNLYGYTF.

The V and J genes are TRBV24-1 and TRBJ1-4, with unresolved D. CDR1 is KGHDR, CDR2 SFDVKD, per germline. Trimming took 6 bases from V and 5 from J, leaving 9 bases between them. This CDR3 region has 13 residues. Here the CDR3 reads CATSFKVNEKLFF. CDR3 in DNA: TGTGCCACCAGTTTCAAAGTGAATGAAAAACTGTTTTTT.